One and the same sample provided the 20 T cell receptor beta chains below, sequenced in a study of blood T cell repertoires in COVID-19. Sequenced by immunoSEQ multiplex PCR; TCRdb stores in-frame clones only, minus some. The data show some 150,000 clones, around nine tenths seen once. Sequencing was carried out using peripheral blood. The receptors shown here come from a woman in her 70s with acute or convalescent COVID-19.

The table lists this clone with a count of one. The chain links TRBV19 to TRBJ2-2; 9 bases match TRBD2. The V gene's germline CDR1 is LNHDA and CDR2 SQIVND (reference sequence). V was clipped by 6 bases and J by 1 base; unmatched bases: 6. CDR3 size: 16 residues. The CDR3 DNA is TGTGCCAGTAGGGGAGCGGGGGGACTGAACACCGGGGAGCTGTTTTTT. Translated: CASRGAGGLNTGELFF.

The chain has TRBV28 and TRBJ1-4; TRBD1 aligns across 9 bases. The CDR3 contains 15 residues. With 5 bases clipped from V and 5 bases from J, the junction kept 6 bases outside the gene matches. Looked up from germline, CDR1 is MDHEN and CDR2 is SYDVKM. CDR3 in amino acids: CASSPWGQGNEKLFF. The CDR3 DNA follows: TGTGCCAGCAGTCCCTGGGGACAGGGAAATGAAAAACTGTTTTTT.

The chain joins TRBV11-3 to TRBJ1-2; the D gene is possibly TRBD1 (5 bases). Trimming removed 0 bases from V and 0 bases from J, with 23 bases in between. Germline V CDR1 and CDR2: SGHNT, YENEEA. The CDR3 loop spans 20 amino acids. CDR3 residues: CASSLDRGRGKEGPNYGYTF. CDR3 nucleotide sequence: TGTGCCAGCAGCTTAGATCGGGGGAGGGGAAAAGAGGGACCTAACTATGGCTACACCTTC.

This clone was counted a single time. The genes are TRBV19 and TRBJ1-5, with D tentatively TRBD1 (6 bases). V gave up 7 bases and J gave up 1 base, with 17 bases separating them. Per germline, CDR1 LNHDA and CDR2 SQIVND (reference sequence). This CDR3 is 16 amino acids long. CDR3 in amino acids: CASTLETGASNQPQHF. DNA of the CDR3: TGTGCCAGTACCCTCGAGACAGGAGCGAGCAATCAGCCCCAGCATTTT. Supplemented by reference TRBV19 and TRBJ1-5, the full variable domain reads DGGITQSPKYLFRKEGQNVTLSCEQNLNHDAMYWYRQDPGQGLRLIYYSQIVNDFQKGDIAEGYSVSREKKESFPLTVTSAQKNPTAFYLCASTLETGASNQPQHFGDGTRLSIL.

The CDR3 bases are TGTGCCAGCAGTTTACTTGGGACAGCAACTAATGAAAAACTGTTTTTT. Encoded protein: CASSLLGTATNEKLFF. V usage is TRBV28 and J usage is TRBJ1-4; 7 bases line up with TRBD1. Germline V gene sequence: CDR1 MDHEN, CDR2 SYDVKM. V shed 2 bases and J 0 bases; nucleotides not matched to a gene: 3. The CDR3 length is 16 residues.

The chain has TRBV18 and TRBJ2-1; 11 nucleotides agree with TRBD2. CDR1 and CDR2 (germline): KGHSH, LQKENI. V shed 1 base, J shed 3 bases, and the junction held 5 bases outside the gene matches. The CDR3 is made up of 17 amino acids. CDR3 in amino acids: CASSPLGLAALYNEQFF. The CDR3 DNA is TGTGCCAGCTCACCACTGGGACTAGCGGCGCTCTACAATGAGCAGTTCTTC.

This chain uses TRBV28 with TRBJ1-2, with 11 bases aligning to TRBD1. CDR1 is MDHEN, CDR2 SYDVKM, per germline. CDR3 length: 13 amino acids. V dropped 6 bases and J dropped 8; count of bases not matched to a gene: 5. The CDR3 is CASSPGTGGGYTF. The CDR3 DNA sequence: TGTGCCAGCAGCCCCGGGACAGGGGGGGGCTACACCTTC.

The chain is built from TRBV27 and TRBJ2-1; 8 bases agree with TRBD2. CDR3 size: 13 residues. V was pared by 9 bases and J by 6 bases, with 7 bases of the junction left unmatched. CDR1 MNHEY and CDR2 SMNVEV come from the germline V gene (reference sequence). CDR3 DNA sequence: TGTGCCAGTGCACGGGAGGGAGGCAATGAGCAGTTCTTC. It is translated as CASAREGGNEQFF.

The J gene is TRBJ1-3, the V gene TRBV2, with no clear D. With 6 bases removed from V and 4 bases from J, the gap between germline ends came to 7 bases. The CDR3 totals 12 residues. The germline CDR1 and CDR2 sequences are SNHLY and FYNNEI. CDR3 in amino acids: CASRTQGNTIYF. CDR3 nucleotides: TGTGCCAGCAGGACACAGGGAAACACCATATATTTT.

The CDR3 DNA sequence: TGTGCCAGAAGCCAAGCCCGAGACAGAAAATATAGCAATCAGCCCCAGCATTTT. Its protein is CARSQARDRKYSNQPQHF. The V call is TRBV5-3, the J call TRBJ1-5; a possible D gene is TRBD1 (5 bases). TRBV5-3 carries the ORF label, with uncertain function. Trimming shortened V by 4 bases and J by 0 bases, and 20 bases separated the two germline ends. The CDR3 spans 18 residues.

The rearrangement joins TRBV15 to TRBJ1-4; 11 bases match TRBD1. The junction had 7 bases not matched to a gene; V was cut back by 4 bases and J by 3 bases. Looked up from germline, CDR1 is LNHNV and CDR2 is YYDKDF (reference sequence). The CDR3 runs 17 residues. CDR3 sequence reads: CATSIRTGGLSNEKLFF. The CDR3 coding sequence is TGTGCCACCAGCATCCGGACAGGGGGCTTATCTAATGAAAAACTGTTTTTT.

The chain carries TRBV7-2 and TRBJ2-5; 9 positions agree with TRBD2. Germline CDR1 SGHTA, CDR2 FQGNSA. Germline trimming cut 1 base from V and 2 bases from J; bases unmatched to any gene: 5. The CDR3 runs 16 residues. The CDR3 region is CASSLGGLAQQETQYF. The CDR3 DNA reads TGTGCCAGCAGCTTAGGAGGACTAGCGCAACAAGAGACCCAGTACTTC. Filled out from reference TRBV7-2 and TRBJ2-5, the complete variable domain reads GAGVSQSPSNKVTEKGKDVELRCDPISGHTALYWYRQSLGQGLEFLIYFQGNSAPDKSGLPSDRFSAERTGGSVSTLTIQRTQQEDSAVYLCASSLGGLAQQETQYFGPGTRLLVL.

The J gene is TRBJ1-4, the V gene TRBV6-5; no reliable D call. Trimming removed 0 bases at V and 5 bases at J, with 10 bases between. Germline V gene sequence: CDR1 MNHEY, CDR2 SVGAGI. The CDR3 loop spans 15 amino acids. The CDR3 protein is CASSYSGGRNEKLFF. In DNA form, the CDR3 reads TGTGCCAGCAGTTACTCGGGCGGGCGGAATGAAAAACTGTTTTTT.

This clone was counted a few times. Sequence at one end of the junction differs from germline and may be a read error. The J gene is TRBJ2-2, the V gene TRBV4-3, with 10 bases lining up with TRBD2. The germline CDR1 and CDR2 sequences are LGHNA and YSLEER. The CDR3 runs 15 residues. CDR3 protein: CASRQAGGPTGELFF. CDR3 nucleotides: TGCGCCAGCAGACAAGCGGGGGGGCCCACCGGGGAGCTGTTTTTT.

The V call is TRBV27, the J call TRBJ2-6; D gene uncertain. V was clipped by 6 bases and J by 0 bases, with 3 bases between them. Looked up from germline, CDR1 is MNHEY and CDR2 is SMNVEV (reference sequence). The CDR3 is made up of 13 amino acids. The chain's CDR3 is CASRSSGANVLTF. The CDR3 DNA reads TGTGCCAGCAGGAGCTCTGGGGCCAACGTCCTGACTTTC. The variable domain in full, with the rest retrieved from reference TRBV27 and TRBJ2-6, is EAQVTQNPRYLITVTGKKLTVTCSQNMNHEYMSWYRQDPGLGLRQIYYSMNVEVTDKGDVPEGYKVSRKEKRNFPLILESPSPNQTSLYFCASRSSGANVLTFGAGSRLTVL.

The J gene is TRBJ1-1, the V gene TRBV14; 8 bases map to TRBD1. Germline assignment: CDR1 SGHDN and CDR2 FVKESK. There are 13 residues in the CDR3. V trimming: 2 bases; J trimming: 5 bases; junction bases outside the gene matches: 1. DNA for the CDR3: TGTGCCAGCAGCCAACGGACAGGGACTGAAGCTTTCTTT. Its protein is CASSQRTGTEAFF.

The chain is built from TRBV28 and TRBJ2-2; D perhaps matches TRBD2 (5 bases). Germline V gives CDR1 MDHEN, CDR2 SYDVKM. The CDR3 loop spans 16 amino acids. The V end lost 5 bases, the J end lost 2 bases, and 15 bases lay between the germline ends. The CDR3 DNA sequence: TGTGCCAGCAGTACCGCAAGACTATACAACACCGGGGAGCTGTTTTTT. Amino acids: CASSTARLYNTGELFF.

The rearrangement uses TRBV27 and TRBJ1-6; D not certain. V lost 6 bases and J lost 6, with 18 bases in between. The CDR3 consists of 16 residues. Germline loops: CDR1 MNHEY, CDR2 SMNVEV (reference sequence). The CDR3 here is CASSPNGVLINSPLHF. In nucleotides, the CDR3 is TGTGCCAGCAGCCCCAACGGGGTGTTAATTAATTCACCCCTCCACTTT.

The chain is built from TRBV19 and TRBJ2-1, with 7 positions matching TRBD1. CDR1 is LNHDA, CDR2 SQIVND, per germline (reference sequence). Losses at the gene ends were 5 bases for V and 12 bases for J; bases not matched to a gene: 10. The CDR3 loop spans 13 amino acids. CDR3 region: CASSVTGTALQFF. CDR3 nucleotide sequence: TGTGCCAGTAGTGTGACCGGGACAGCCCTGCAGTTCTTC.

This sequence joins TRBV4-1 and TRBJ1-6; the D is unclear. The CDR3 extends over 16 amino acids. Germline CDR1 is MGHRA and CDR2 is YSYEKL. V was trimmed by 1 base and J by 6 bases, leaving 13 bases between them. CDR3 sequence (DNA): TGCGCCAGCAGCCAAGGGAGGGTTAGTTTTAATTCACCCCTCCACTTT. Translated: CASSQGRVSFNSPLHF.